Shown below are 11 T cell receptor beta chains from a single sample sequenced in a study of cytomegalovirus exposure and HLA in healthy donors. The PCR made use of 60 Vbeta and 13 Jbeta primers. Measured with immunoSEQ multiplex PCR; TCRdb has only the in-frame clones, and not every one. The table includes 150,000 to 200,000 clones, approximately 72% detected once. Sequenced material: PBMCs. Receptors originate from a middle-aged man in good health and CMV-seronegative.

The chain uses TRBV2 and TRBJ2-2; possible D gene TRBD2, 6 bases. V was shortened by 8 bases and J by 6 bases, with 16 bases between the two germline ends. Germline assignment: CDR1 SNHLY and CDR2 FYNNEI. The CDR3 runs 14 residues. The CDR3 sequence: CASGRLGQAGELFF. CDR3 DNA: TGTGCCAGCGGACGACTAGGTCAGGCCGGGGAGCTGTTTTTT.

The genes are TRBV5-1 and TRBJ2-3; D gene ambiguous. Looked up from germline, CDR1 is SGHRS and CDR2 is YFSETQ. Trimming removed 2 bases from V and 2 bases from J, with 12 bases in between. This CDR3 is 15 amino acids long. The CDR3 loop is CASSFEVQFTDTQYF. As DNA, the CDR3 is TGCGCCAGCAGCTTCGAGGTGCAGTTCACAGATACGCAGTATTTT.

This clone was detected only a few times. The V and J genes are TRBV15 and TRBJ2-6, with a tentative D call TRBD1 (5 bases). Germline assignment: CDR1 LNHNV and CDR2 YYDKDF (reference sequence). CDR3 length: 15 amino acids. Trimming removed 6 bases at V and 4 bases at J, with 13 bases between. CDR3 in DNA: TGTGCCACCAGTCCTGGGGCTAGAGGGGCCAACGTCCTGACTTTC. Protein: CATSPGARGANVLTF.

This clone came up a few times. The chain joins TRBV7-9 to TRBJ1-1; a weak D match, TRBD1 (5 bases). Trimming pared 5 bases from V and 5 bases from J, leaving 18 bases between. Germline V CDR1 and CDR2: SEHNR, FQNEAQ (reference sequence). CDR3 size: 15 residues. Written as DNA, the CDR3 is TGTGCCAGCAGCCTCTCCCTCGGGGGAACTACTGAAGCTTTCTTT. Translation gives CASSLSLGGTTEAFF. Full variable domain (remainder filled in from reference TRBV7-9 and TRBJ1-1): DTGVSQNPRHKITKRGQNVTFRCDPISEHNRLYWYRQTLGQGPEFLTYFQNEAQLEKSRLLSDRFSAERPKGSFSTLEIQRTEQGDSAMYLCASSLSLGGTTEAFFGQGTRLTVV.

This clone was counted only a few times. This chain connects TRBV5-1 to TRBJ2-1; TRBD1 aligns across 10 bases. With 0 bases clipped from V and 12 bases from J, the junction kept 9 bases outside the gene matches. Germline V gene data show CDR1 as SGHRS and CDR2 as YFSETQ. This CDR3 comprises 15 residues. In DNA form, the CDR3 reads TGCGCCAGCAGCTTGGGGGGGACAGGGGCGAAGGGGCAGTTCTTC. Translating it yields CASSLGGTGAKGQFF.

This chain links TRBV7-2 with TRBJ2-5; D is possibly TRBD1 (6 bases). The CDR3 is 14 amino acids. With 5 bases removed from V and 5 bases from J, the gap between germline ends came to 15 bases. The germline CDR1 and CDR2 sequences are SGHTA and FQGNSA. The CDR3 loop reads CASSGRGSGETQYF. The CDR3 DNA is TGTGCCAGCAGCGGCAGGGGTTCAGGGGAGACCCAGTACTTC.

In this sample, this clone turned up a few times. This rearrangement joins TRBV25-1 to TRBJ2-1; 13 bases line up with TRBD2. The V gene end was trimmed by 5 bases and the J gene end by 15 bases; junction bases not matched to a gene: 10. This CDR3 has 14 residues. Germline-derived CDR1 and CDR2 are MGHDK and SYGVNS. The CDR3 loop reads CASSSIPGLAGLFF. Here the CDR3 DNA reads TGTGCCAGCAGTTCAATTCCGGGACTAGCGGGGCTGTTCTTC.

This clone turned up a few times. The rearrangement links TRBV2 to TRBJ2-3, with D maybe TRBD2 (5 bases). In germline, CDR1 is SNHLY, CDR2 FYNNEI. V was pared by 5 bases and J by 2 bases, with 17 bases between. There are 16 residues in the CDR3. The CDR3 is CASSPNRRGNTDTQYF. CDR3 DNA: TGTGCCAGCAGTCCTAACCGACGGGGAAACACAGATACGCAGTATTTT.

The chain joins TRBV19 to TRBJ1-5; no reliable D call. Germline V gene data show CDR1 as LNHDA and CDR2 as SQIVND (reference sequence). This CDR3 region has 18 residues. V shed 8 bases and J shed 0 bases, with 23 bases lying between them. Here the CDR3 reads CASGPLWQTRDSNQPQHF. The CDR3 nucleotides read TGTGCCAGTGGCCCTTTGTGGCAGACAAGAGATAGCAATCAGCCCCAGCATTTT.

The chain combines TRBV5-1 with TRBJ2-7; TRBD1 matches at 8 bases. The CDR3 totals 14 residues. Losses at the gene ends were 6 bases for V and 2 bases for J; bases not matched to a gene: 7. Germline CDR1 reads SGHRS; CDR2 reads YFSETQ. CDR3 protein: CASMPGTGTYEQYF. The CDR3 nucleotides read TGCGCCAGCATGCCCGGGACAGGAACCTACGAGCAGTACTTC.

J is TRBJ1-1 and V is TRBV19; 9 nucleotides agree with TRBD1. Trimming removed 3 bases from V and 5 bases from J; junction bases left unmatched: 7. Looked up from germline, CDR1 is LNHDA and CDR2 is SQIVND (reference sequence). This CDR3 has 15 residues. CDR3 sequence (DNA): TGTGCCAGTAGTATCAAAAACAGGGGGCTGACTGAAGCTTTCTTT. As protein: CASSIKNRGLTEAFF.